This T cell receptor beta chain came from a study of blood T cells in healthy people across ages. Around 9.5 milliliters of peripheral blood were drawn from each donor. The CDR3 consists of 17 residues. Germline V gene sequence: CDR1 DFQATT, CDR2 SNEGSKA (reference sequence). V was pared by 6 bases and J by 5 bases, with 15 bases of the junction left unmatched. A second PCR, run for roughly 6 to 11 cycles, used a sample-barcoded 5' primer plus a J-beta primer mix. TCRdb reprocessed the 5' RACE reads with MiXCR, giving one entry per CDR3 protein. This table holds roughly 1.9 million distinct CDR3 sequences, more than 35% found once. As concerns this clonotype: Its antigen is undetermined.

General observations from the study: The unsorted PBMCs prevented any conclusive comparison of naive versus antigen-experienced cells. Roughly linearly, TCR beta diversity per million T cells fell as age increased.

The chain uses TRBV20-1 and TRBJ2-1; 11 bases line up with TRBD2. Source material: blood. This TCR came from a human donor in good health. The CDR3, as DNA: TGCAGTGCCCCTCCGGCCATACTAGCGGGGGCGCACAATGAGCAGTTCTTC. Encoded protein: CSAPPAILAGAHNEQFF.